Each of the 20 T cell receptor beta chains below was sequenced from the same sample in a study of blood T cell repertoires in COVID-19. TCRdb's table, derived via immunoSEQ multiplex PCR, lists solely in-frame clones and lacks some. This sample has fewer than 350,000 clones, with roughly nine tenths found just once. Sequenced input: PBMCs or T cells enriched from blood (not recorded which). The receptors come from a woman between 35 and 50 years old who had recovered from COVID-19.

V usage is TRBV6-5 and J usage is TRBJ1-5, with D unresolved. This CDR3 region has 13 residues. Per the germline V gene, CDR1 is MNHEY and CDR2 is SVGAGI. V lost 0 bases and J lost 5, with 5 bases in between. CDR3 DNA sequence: TGTGCCAGCAGTTACTCCCCTGATCAGCCCCAGCATTTT. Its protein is CASSYSPDQPQHF.

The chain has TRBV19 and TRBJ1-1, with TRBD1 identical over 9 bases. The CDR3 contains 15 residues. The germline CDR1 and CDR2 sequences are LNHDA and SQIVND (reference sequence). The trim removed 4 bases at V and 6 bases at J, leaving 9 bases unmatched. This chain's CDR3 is CASSTQGTGKAEAFF. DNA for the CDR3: TGTGCCAGTAGTACCCAGGGGACAGGGAAGGCTGAAGCTTTCTTT.

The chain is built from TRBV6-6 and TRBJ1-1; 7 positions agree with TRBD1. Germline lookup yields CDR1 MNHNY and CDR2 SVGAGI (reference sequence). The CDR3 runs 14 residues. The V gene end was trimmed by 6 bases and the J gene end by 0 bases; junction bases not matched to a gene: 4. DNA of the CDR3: TGTGCCAGCAGAGGACAGGTCATGAACACTGAAGCTTTCTTT. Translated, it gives CASRGQVMNTEAFF.

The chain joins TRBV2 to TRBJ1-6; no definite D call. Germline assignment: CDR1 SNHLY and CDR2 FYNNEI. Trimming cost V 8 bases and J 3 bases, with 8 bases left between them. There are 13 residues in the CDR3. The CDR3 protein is CASAGSYNSPLHF. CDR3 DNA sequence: TGTGCCAGCGCGGGGAGCTATAATTCACCCCTCCACTTT.

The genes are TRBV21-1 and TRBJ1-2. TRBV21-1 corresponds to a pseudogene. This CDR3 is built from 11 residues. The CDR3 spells CANLTFPARGF. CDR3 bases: TGTGCCAACTTAACTTTCCCGGCCCGCGGCTTC.

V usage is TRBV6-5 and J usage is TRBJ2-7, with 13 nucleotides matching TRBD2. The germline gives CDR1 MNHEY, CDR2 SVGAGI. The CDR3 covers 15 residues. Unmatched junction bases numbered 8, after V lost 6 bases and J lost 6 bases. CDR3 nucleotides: TGTGCCAGCAGCCGAACTAGCGGGAGGGGTTCCGAGCAGTACTTC. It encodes CASSRTSGRGSEQYF.

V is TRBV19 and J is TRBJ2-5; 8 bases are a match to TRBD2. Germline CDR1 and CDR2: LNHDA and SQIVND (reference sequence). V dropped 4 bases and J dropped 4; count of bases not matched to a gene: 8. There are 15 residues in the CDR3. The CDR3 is CASSRDGLARETQYF. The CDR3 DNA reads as TGTGCCAGTAGTAGAGATGGACTAGCTCGAGAGACCCAGTACTTC.

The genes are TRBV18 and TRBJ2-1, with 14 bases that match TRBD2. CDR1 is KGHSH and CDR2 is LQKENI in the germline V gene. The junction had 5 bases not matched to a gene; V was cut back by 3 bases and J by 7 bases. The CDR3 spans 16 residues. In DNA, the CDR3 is TGTGCCAGCTCACCGACTAGCGGGAGGGCAAGGAATGAGCAGTTCTTC. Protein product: CASSPTSGRARNEQFF.

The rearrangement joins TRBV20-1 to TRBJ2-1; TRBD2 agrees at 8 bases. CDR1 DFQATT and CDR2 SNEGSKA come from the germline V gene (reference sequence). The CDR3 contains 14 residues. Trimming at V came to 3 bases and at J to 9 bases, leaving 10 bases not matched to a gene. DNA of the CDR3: TGCAGTGCTAGTCGCGGGAGGCTGGGAAGTGAGCAGTTCTTC. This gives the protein CSASRGRLGSEQFF.

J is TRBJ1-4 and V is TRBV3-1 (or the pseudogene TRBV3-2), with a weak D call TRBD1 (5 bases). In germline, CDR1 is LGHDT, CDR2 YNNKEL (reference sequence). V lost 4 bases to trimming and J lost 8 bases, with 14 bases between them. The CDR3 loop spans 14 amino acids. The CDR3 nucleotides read TGTGCCAGCAGCCGCCAGAGGCGGGACGAAAAACTGTTTTTT. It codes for CASSRQRRDEKLFF.

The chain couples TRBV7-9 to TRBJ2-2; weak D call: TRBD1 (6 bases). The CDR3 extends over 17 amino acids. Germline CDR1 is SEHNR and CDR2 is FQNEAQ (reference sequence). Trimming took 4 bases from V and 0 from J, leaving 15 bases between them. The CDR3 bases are TGTGCCAGCAGCTCTTCCGACAGGTACTCGAACACCGGGGAGCTGTTTTTT. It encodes CASSSSDRYSNTGELFF. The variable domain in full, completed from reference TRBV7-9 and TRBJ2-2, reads DTGVSQNPRHKITKRGQNVTFRCDPISEHNRLYWYRQTLGQGPEFLTYFQNEAQLEKSRLLSDRFSAERPKGSFSTLEIQRTEQGDSAMYLCASSSSDRYSNTGELFFGEGSRLTVL.

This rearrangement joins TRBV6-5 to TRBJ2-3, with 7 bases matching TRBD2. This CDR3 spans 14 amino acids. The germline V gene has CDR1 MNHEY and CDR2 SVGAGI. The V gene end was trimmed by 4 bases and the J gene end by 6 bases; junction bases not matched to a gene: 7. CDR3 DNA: TGTGCCAGCAGTTCGCTTTTCGGGGGGGATACGCAGTATTTT. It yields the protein CASSSLFGGDTQYF.

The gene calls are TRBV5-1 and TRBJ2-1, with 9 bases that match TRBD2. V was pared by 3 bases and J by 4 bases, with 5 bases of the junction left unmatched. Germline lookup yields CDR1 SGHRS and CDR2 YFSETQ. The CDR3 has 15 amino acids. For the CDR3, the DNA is TGCGCCAGCAGCTCCCAGACTAGCGGTTACAATGAGCAGTTCTTC. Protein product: CASSSQTSGYNEQFF.

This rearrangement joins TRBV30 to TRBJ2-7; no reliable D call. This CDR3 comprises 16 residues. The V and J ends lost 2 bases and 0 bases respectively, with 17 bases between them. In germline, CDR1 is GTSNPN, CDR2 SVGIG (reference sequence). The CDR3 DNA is TGTGCCTGGAGTCCCCTTGGGCTCTCGAGCTCCTACGAGCAGTACTTC. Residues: CAWSPLGLSSSYEQYF. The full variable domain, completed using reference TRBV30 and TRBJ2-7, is SQTIHQWPATLVQPVGSPLSLECTVEGTSNPNLYWYRQAAGRGLQLLFYSVGIGQISSEVPQNLSASRPQDRQFILSSKKLLLSDSGFYLCAWSPLGLSSSYEQYFGPGTRLTVT.

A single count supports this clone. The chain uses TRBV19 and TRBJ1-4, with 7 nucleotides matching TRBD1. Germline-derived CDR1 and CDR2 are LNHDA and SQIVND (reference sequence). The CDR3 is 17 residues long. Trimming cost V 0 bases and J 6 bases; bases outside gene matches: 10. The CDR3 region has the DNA TGTGCCAGTAGTATAGAACCAGGGGGGCGCCGGTATGAAAAACTGTTTTTT. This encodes CASSIEPGGRRYEKLFF.

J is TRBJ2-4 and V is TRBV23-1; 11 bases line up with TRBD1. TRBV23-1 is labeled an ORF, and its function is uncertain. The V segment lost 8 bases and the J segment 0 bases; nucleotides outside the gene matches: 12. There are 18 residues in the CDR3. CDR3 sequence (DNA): TGCGCCAGCCGGACCCCGGGACAGGGGGTCTTAGCCAAAAACATTCAGTACTTC. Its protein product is CASRTPGQGVLAKNIQYF.

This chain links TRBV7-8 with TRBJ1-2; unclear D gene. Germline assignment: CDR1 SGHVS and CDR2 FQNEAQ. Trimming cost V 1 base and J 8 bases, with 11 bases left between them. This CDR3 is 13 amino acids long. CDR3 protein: CASSLERRAGYTF. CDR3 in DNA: TGTGCCAGCAGCTTAGAACGGAGGGCCGGCTACACCTTC.

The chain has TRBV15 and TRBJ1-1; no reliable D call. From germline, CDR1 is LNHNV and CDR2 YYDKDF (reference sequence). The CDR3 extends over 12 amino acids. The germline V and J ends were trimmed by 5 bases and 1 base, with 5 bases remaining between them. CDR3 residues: CATSERNTEAFF. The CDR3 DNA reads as TGTGCCACCAGCGAGCGGAACACTGAAGCTTTCTTT.

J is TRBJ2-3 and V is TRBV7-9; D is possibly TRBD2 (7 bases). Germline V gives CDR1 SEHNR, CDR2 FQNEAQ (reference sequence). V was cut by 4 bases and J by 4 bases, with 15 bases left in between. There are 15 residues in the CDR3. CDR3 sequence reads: CASSSTGGPADTQYF. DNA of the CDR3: TGTGCCAGCAGCTCGACCGGGGGGCCGGCAGATACGCAGTATTTT.

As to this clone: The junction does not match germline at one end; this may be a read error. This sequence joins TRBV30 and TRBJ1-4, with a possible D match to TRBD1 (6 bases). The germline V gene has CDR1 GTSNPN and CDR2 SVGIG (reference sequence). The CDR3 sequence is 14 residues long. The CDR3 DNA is TGTGCCTGGAGACCGGGACAAACTTATGAAAAACTGTTTTTT. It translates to CAWRPGQTYEKLFF.